The entry below describes one TCR beta chain. Its antigen is unknown. These data come from a study of shared clonotypes between healthy human individuals. The germline gives CDR1 SGHTA, CDR2 FQGNSA. This CDR3 spans 14 amino acids. The V and J ends lost 3 bases and 1 base respectively, with 7 bases between them. Naivety among CD8 cells was defined by CD45RO negativity and positive CCR7 selection, thereby excluding terminally differentiated effector memory CD45RA+ cells. Whole-study results and caveats: Blood alone was sampled, and tissue repertoires likely differ. Sharing across four donors was highest in naive CD4 (about 5%) and lowest in memory CD8 (around 0.4%). Sorted-subset sequencing was shown by rarefaction to be incomplete despite large depth.

As handled by the study authors: From ImmunoSEQ came sequences covering only the junction and carrying no quality scores, so filtering differed. The assay was immunoSEQ multiplex PCR, and TCRdb's table has in-frame clones only and misses some. Clone size and the V and J calls come from that table; the DNA yielded D and trimming. Of 630,000 or so clones listed, 95% to 98% are singletons. J is TRBJ2-1 and V is TRBV7-2; D not resolved. The specimen sequenced was naive CD8+ T cells sorted from blood. This TCR derives from a man aged 30 to 45 in good health. The CDR3 DNA follows: TGTGCCAGCAGCTTTGGGGATTCCTACAATGAGCAGTTCTTC. It encodes CASSFGDSYNEQFF.